These T cell receptor beta chains were read from a single sample in a study of T cell responses to AZD1222 COVID-19 vaccine. Clones were sequenced by immunoSEQ multiplex PCR, and TCRdb holds only the in-frame ones, with some missing. The data contain 70,000 to 90,000 clones, 75% to 90% of them seen just once; the ten biggest clones take up around 10%. Sequencing used peripheral blood, obtained 28 days after the second AZD1222 dose. The origin of the receptors is an adult who received the AZD1222 COVID-19 vaccine. Both conserved end residues are part of each CDR3. A D gene is named only where the DNA matches it firmly. Size values are once, few and many counts, or a class for expanded clones, and some rows have none.

j_gene | v_gene | d_gene | abundance | CDR3aa | CDR3nt
TRBJ2-1 | TRBV5-1 | TRBD2 | once | CASSFGRGTNTYNEQFF | TGCGCCAGCAGTTTTGGCCGGGGGACTAATACCTACAATGAGCAGTTCTTC
TRBJ1-2 | TRBV15 | TRBD1 | NA | CATSRDQSGGGGGYTF | TGTGCCACCAGCAGAGATCAGTCAGGGGGCGGAGGTGGCTACACCTTC
TRBJ2-7 | TRBV15 | NA | NA | CATSRERGQASEQYF | TGTGCCACCAGCAGAGAACGGGGCCAGGCTAGCGAGCAGTACTTC
TRBJ2-5 | TRBV7-8 | NA | NA | CASSSTQRTEQETQYF | TGTGCCAGCAGCTCGACTCAGCGGACAGAACAAGAGACCCAGTACTTC
TRBJ1-2 | TRBV4-3 | NA | few | CASSQDYGPFSGYTF | TGCGCCAGCAGCCAAGATTACGGCCCCTTTTCTGGCTACACCTTC
TRBJ2-3 | TRBV14 | TRBD2 | NA | CASSPTSGSDTQYF | TGTGCCAGCAGCCCTACTAGCGGGAGTGATACGCAGTATTTT
TRBJ2-3 | TRBV10-3 | NA | NA | CAISGNSGSDTQYF | TGTGCCATCAGTGGGAATAGTGGTTCAGATACGCAGTATTTT
TRBJ1-3 | TRBV12-3/TRBV12-4 | NA | NA | CASIPMGNTIYF | TGTGCCAGCATTCCGATGGGAAACACCATATATTTT
TRBJ2-1 | TRBV2 | NA | once | CASWGTDYYNEQFF | TGTGCCAGCTGGGGTACTGACTACTACAATGAGCAGTTCTTC
TRBJ2-5 | TRBV3-1/TRBV3-2 | NA | NA | CASSPHGGRETQYF | TGTGCCAGCAGCCCGCATGGGGGGCGGGAGACCCAGTACTTC
TRBJ1-2 | TRBV6-5 | NA | NA | CASSRTHRDGYTF | TGTGCCAGCAGCCGGACCCACCGGGATGGCTACACCTTC
TRBJ1-4 | TRBV6-2/TRBV6-3 | NA | few | CASSRVEFQPGKLFF | TGTGCCAGCAGCCGCGTTGAGTTTCAACCGGGAAAACTGTTTTTT